This TCR beta chain derives from a study of beta chain features in type 1 diabetes. Study observations and caveats: Moderate but significant shortening of TCRB CDR3s was recorded in all four CD4+ subsets from Type 1 diabetes patients. Compared to healthy donors, patients appeared to have naive, central memory and Treg TCRB repertoires that were more alike.

The CDR3 spans 13 residues. Germline CDR1 is SEHNR and CDR2 is FQNEAQ (reference sequence). V dropped 5 bases and J dropped 0 bases, with 8 bases sitting between them. Every bit of the isolated RNA underwent reverse transcription, so sequencing read expressed TCRB transcripts. Profiled with immunoSEQ multiplex PCR; TCRdb holds only in-frame clones, not every one. The sample carries more than 250,000 clones, around 21% recorded once. A note on this clone: Its antigen remains unknown.

The sequencing input was naive CD4+ T cells from blood. The clonotype originates from a woman in her forties with type 1 diabetes. This chain connects TRBV7-9 to TRBJ2-7; a possible D gene is TRBD1 (5 bases). The CDR3 DNA is TGTGCCAGCAGCGCTGACAGCTCCTACGAGCAGTACTTC. Amino acids: CASSADSSYEQYF.